This TCR beta chain emerged from a study of identifying expanded T cells in peripheral blood. The CDR3 covers 13 residues. Germline CDR1 reads SNHLY; CDR2 reads FYNNEI. V lost 7 bases, J lost 2 bases, and 9 bases lay in between. Profiled with immunoSEQ multiplex PCR; TCRdb holds only in-frame clones, not every one. This sample has under 150,000 clones, with 86% found just once. The chain recombines TRBV2 with TRBJ1-5; no clear D gene. The sequence was collected from a person between 18 and 75 years old in good health. Sequencing was performed on blood. Here the CDR3 DNA reads TGTGCCAGCACATGGGATGGCAATCAGCCCCAGCATTTT. Its translation is CASTWDGNQPQHF.